This TCR beta chain was found in a study of cytomegalovirus exposure and HLA in healthy donors. PCR primers comprised 60 Vbeta and 13 Jbeta primers. The data were produced by immunoSEQ multiplex PCR, yet TCRdb's version contains in-frame clones alone and is incomplete. The sample carries roughly 100,000 clones, over 75% recorded once. Regarding this clone: The antigen is unknown.

Study conclusions and caveats: What a later analysis showed was that several of the most significant clusters appeared linked to common viral pathogens.

Per germline, CDR1 MDHEN and CDR2 SYDVKM. The CDR3 has 14 amino acids. The sample consisted of PBMCs. The TCR comes from a young woman in good health and CMV-seropositive. The rearrangement joins TRBV28 to TRBJ1-5, with a weak D call TRBD1 (5 bases). The CDR3 DNA follows: TGTGGCACGTTAGAAGGGGCTAGCAATCAGCCCCAGCATTTT. Translation: CGTLEGASNQPQHF.